Described below is a single TCR beta chain sequence and its context. The repertoire was sequenced with immunoSEQ multiplex PCR; TCRdb's copy has only in-frame clones and lacks some. The table lists some 530,000 clones, approximately 86% of them singletons. Germline loops: CDR1 SGHTA, CDR2 FQGNSA. This CDR3 is built from 13 residues. Trimming cost V 4 bases and J 12 bases; bases outside gene matches: 11. This sample is part of a study of blood T cell repertoires in COVID-19. Sequenced sample: PBMCs or T cells enriched from blood (not recorded which). This TCR was recovered from a woman aged 55-69 years who had recovered from COVID-19. The V gene is TRBV7-2, the J gene TRBJ2-7, with 8 bases aligning to TRBD1. The CDR3 reads CASSSGTGYVRYF. The CDR3 DNA reads TGTGCCAGCAGCTCCGGGACAGGCTACGTGAGGTACTTC.